Below, 8 T cell receptor beta chains from the same sample are listed, as sequenced in a study of blood T cell repertoires in COVID-19. Sequencing used immunoSEQ multiplex PCR; TCRdb keeps in-frame clones, though not all of them. The sample records about 190,000 clones, approximately 84% being singletons. Sequencing was carried out using peripheral blood. Receptor source: an older woman with active or convalescent COVID-19.

This rearrangement joins TRBV7-9 to TRBJ2-1; 15 bases line up with TRBD2. Germline-derived CDR1 and CDR2 are SEHNR and FQNEAQ (reference sequence). V gave up 5 bases and J gave up 5 bases; unmatched junction bases: 7. CDR3 length equals 17 residues. CDR3 region: CASSLWTSGRAHNEQFF. CDR3 coding DNA: TGTGCCAGCAGCCTTTGGACTAGCGGGAGGGCACACAATGAGCAGTTCTTC.

This rearrangement joins TRBV29-1 to TRBJ2-3; 10 bases match TRBD2. The junction had 9 bases not matched to a gene; V was cut back by 6 bases and J by 3 bases. In germline, CDR1 is SQVTM, CDR2 ANQGSEA. The CDR3 totals 15 residues. The DNA for the CDR3 is TGCAGCGTGCCCAGACTAGCGGGCATTACAGATACGCAGTATTTT. This gives the protein CSVPRLAGITDTQYF.

The chain uses TRBV3-1 (or the pseudogene TRBV3-2) and TRBJ2-1, with a tentative D call TRBD2 (5 bases). V was trimmed by 3 bases and J by 4 bases, leaving 13 bases between them. Germline assignment: CDR1 LGHDT and CDR2 YNNKEL (reference sequence). The CDR3 spans 15 residues. CDR3 sequence: CASSHRAEVYNEQFF. CDR3 sequence (DNA): TGTGCCAGCAGCCACCGGGCGGAGGTATACAATGAGCAGTTCTTC.

The chain combines TRBV2 with TRBJ1-6; 7 nucleotides align to TRBD1. V was clipped by 4 bases and J by 7 bases; unmatched bases: 4. Germline lookup yields CDR1 SNHLY and CDR2 FYNNEI. CDR3 size: 14 residues. The CDR3 loop reads CASSADRNNSPLHF. CDR3 nucleotides: TGTGCCAGCAGTGCGGACAGGAACAATTCACCCCTCCACTTT. Looking up the rest from reference TRBV2 and TRBJ1-6 gives the full variable domain: EPEVTQTPSHQVTQMGQEVILRCVPISNHLYFYWYRQILGQKVEFLVSFYNNEISEKSEIFDDQFSVERPDGSNFTLKIRSTKLEDSAMYFCASSADRNNSPLHFGNGTRLTVT.

The rearrangement uses TRBV28 and TRBJ1-5; D is possibly TRBD1 (5 bases). Trimming cost V 3 bases and J 1 base, with 10 bases left between them. CDR1 and CDR2 (germline): MDHEN, SYDVKM. This CDR3 is built from 15 residues. The CDR3 loop reads CASSLGGKSNQPQHF. The CDR3 DNA is TGTGCCAGCAGTTTGGGGGGGAAGAGCAATCAGCCCCAGCATTTT.

The CDR3 coding sequence is TGTGCCAGCAGGGGTCTAGCGGGAGGGAACAATGAGCAGTTCTTC. As protein: CASRGLAGGNNEQFF. The chain couples TRBV11-2 to TRBJ2-1; 12 bases line up with TRBD2. The CDR3 sequence is 15 residues long. Trimming removed 6 bases from V and 5 bases from J; junction bases left unmatched: 5. Germline V lookup: CDR1 SGHAT, CDR2 FQNNGV. Full variable domain (outside the CDR3, taken from reference TRBV11-2 and TRBJ2-1): EAGVAQSPRYKIIEKRQSVAFWCNPISGHATLYWYQQILGQGPKLLIQFQNNGVVDDSQLPKDRFSAERLKGVDSTLKIQPAKLEDSAVYLCASRGLAGGNNEQFFGPGTRLTVL.

This chain uses TRBV7-9 with TRBJ2-3; D not resolved. CDR3 length: 15 amino acids. V lost 5 bases to trimming and J lost 6 bases, with 18 bases between them. The germline V gene encodes CDR1 SEHNR and CDR2 FQNEAQ (reference sequence). The CDR3 spells CASSRANSMTDTQYF. The CDR3 region has the DNA TGTGCCAGCAGCCGCGCGAACAGCATGACGGATACGCAGTATTTT.

The gene calls are TRBV18 and TRBJ1-4; TRBD1 matches 8 bases. The CDR3 totals 15 residues. The V gene's germline CDR1 is KGHSH and CDR2 LQKENI. J was trimmed by 5 bases and V by 4 bases; bases with no gene match: 6. CDR3 region: CASSQSGGANEKLFF. For the CDR3, the DNA is TGTGCCAGCTCACAATCAGGGGGCGCAAATGAAAAACTGTTTTTT. Drawing the rest from reference TRBV18 and TRBJ1-4, the complete variable domain is NAGVMQNPRHLVRRRGQEARLRCSPMKGHSHVYWYRQLPEEGLKFMVYLQKENIIDESGMPKERFSAEFPKEGPSILRIQQVVRGDSAAYFCASSQSGGANEKLFFGSGTQLSVL.